This T cell receptor (beta chain) was obtained from a study of memory CD4+ T cells and cytomegalovirus serostatus. General observations from the study: Repertoires predicted CMV serostatus with median bootstrapped AUC of about 0.94. The CMV-associated TCR signature appears largely within the CD4+ memory repertoire.

Comments on this clone: Its antigen remains unidentified.

The sort gate was single viable CD3+CD4+CD8-CD45RO+ cells for memory CD4+ T cells. Donors' CMV status reflects serum IgG against pp150, pp28, p38, p52. Using immunoSEQ multiplex PCR, the repertoire was profiled, and TCRdb retains in-frame clones only, with some absent. The sample comprises some 49,000 clones, about 73% of which are singletons, and 0.94% rests with the top ten. Sequencing input: memory CD4+ T cells from blood. This sequence originates from an adult in good health and CMV-seronegative.

Here the CDR3 DNA reads TGCGCCAGTCGGACTAGCGGTACTAGCACAGATACGCAGTATTTT. This codes for CASRTSGTSTDTQYF. The gene calls are TRBV5-1 and TRBJ2-3; TRBD2 agrees at 10 bases. The CDR3 has 15 amino acids. V gave up 8 bases and J gave up 0 bases; unmatched junction bases: 6. Germline lookup yields CDR1 SGHRS and CDR2 YFSETQ. The variable domain in full, completed from reference TRBV5-1 and TRBJ2-3, reads KAGVTQTPRYLIKTRGQQVTLSCSPISGHRSVSWYQQTPGQGLQFLFEYFSETQRNKGNFPGRFSGRQFSNSRSEMNVSTLELGDSALYLCASRTSGTSTDTQYFGPGTRLTVL.